A selection of T cell receptor beta chains follows, all from one sample in a study of T-cell reconstitution after alpha-beta-depleted transplantation in children. In TCRdb, the PCR reads were re-called with MiXCR into one record per CDR3 protein. Here the sample spans a few hundred thousand distinct CDR3 sequences, about a quarter being singletons. Sequencing used PBMCs, obtained before TCRalphabeta/CD19-depleted stem cell transplant. These receptor sequences come from a boy younger than two with Wiskott-Aldrich syndrome, due to receive a stem cell transplant. Both conserved end residues are part of each CDR3. The D gene is left open where the match is weak. Where a row states a size, it is once, few, many or the class of an expanded clone; other rows omit it.

DNA | CDR3 | J | D | V | length | size
TGTGCCAGCAGCATCCGAAGCAGCTCCTACAATGAGCAGTTCTTC | CASSIRSSSYNEQFF | TRBJ2-1 | - | TRBV7-6 | 15 | few
TGCGCCAGCAGCGGCAGGGAGAGCTCCCCCCTCCACTTT | CASSGRESSPLHF | TRBJ1-6 | - | TRBV4-1 | 13 | -
TGTGCCAGCAGCCCAGGCATCGGAGGCAGCCTAGCCAAAAACATTCAGTACTTC | CASSPGIGGSLAKNIQYF | TRBJ2-4 | - | TRBV3-1 | 18 | -
TGTGCCAGCTCACCAATCGTAGGAAACGCTAATGAAAAACTGTTTTTT | CASSPIVGNANEKLFF | TRBJ1-4 | - | TRBV18 | 16 | few
TGCAGCGTTGGTTTGAGGGGGAACACCGGGGAGCTGTTTTTT | CSVGLRGNTGELFF | TRBJ2-2 | - | TRBV29-1 | 14 | -
TGCAGTGCTAGGCCCGGGACAGGGGTCTACGAGCAGTACTTC | CSARPGTGVYEQYF | TRBJ2-7 | TRBD1 | TRBV20-1 | 14 | -
TGCGCCAGCAGCTTGGAGGTCACCGGGGAGCTGTTTTTT | CASSLEVTGELFF | TRBJ2-2 | - | TRBV5-1 | 13 | many
TGCAGTGCTAGAGATCCGGGACTAGCAAGCACAGATACGCAGTATTTT | CSARDPGLASTDTQYF | TRBJ2-3 | TRBD2 | TRBV20-1 | 16 | few
TGTGCCAGCAGCACACTCAGGGAGGGCACTGAAGCTTTCTTT | CASSTLREGTEAFF | TRBJ1-1 | - | TRBV7-9 | 14 | few
TGCGCCAGCAGCGAGGCTATGGGCGGTGAGCAGTTCTTC | CASSEAMGGEQFF | TRBJ2-1 | - | TRBV5-1 | 13 | few
TGCGCCAGCAGCCCCCGACGAGCGGGAGTTGGGGAGCAGTACTTC | CASSPRRAGVGEQYF | TRBJ2-7 | TRBD2 | TRBV5-1 | 15 | few
TGCGCCAGCAGCTTGGGGTACCGTACAGATACGCAGTATTTT | CASSLGYRTDTQYF | TRBJ2-3 | - | TRBV5-1 | 14 | -
TGTGCTAGTGGTTTGGTATGGAGGGCGTCCAATCAGCCCCAGCATTTT | CASGLVWRASNQPQHF | TRBJ1-5 | - | TRBV12-5 | 16 | few
TGCAGTGCTGGAAGTCCTACAGGGAACCCCCACGAGCAGTACTTC | CSAGSPTGNPHEQYF | TRBJ2-7 | - | TRBV20-1 | 15 | -
TGTGCCAGTCTCAAGACTAGCGCTTCCTACAATGAGCAGTTCTTC | CASLKTSASYNEQFF | TRBJ2-1 | TRBD2 | TRBV19 | 15 | -
TGCGCCAGCAGCTCACAGGGACAGTATAATTCACCCCTCCACTTT | CASSSQGQYNSPLHF | TRBJ1-6 | TRBD1 | TRBV5-1 | 15 | few
TGTGCCAGCAGGACCGGGACATTTCCCTTAAGCTCCTACAATGAGCAGTTCTTC | CASRTGTFPLSSYNEQFF | TRBJ2-1 | - | TRBV27 | 18 | -
TGTGCCAGCAGTTTAAGGACAGTATTAGCCAAAAACATTCAGTACTTC | CASSLRTVLAKNIQYF | TRBJ2-4 | - | TRBV12-3/TRBV12-4 | 16 | -
TGTGCCAGCAGCTTAGCGAGGGGGGGCTCCTACAATGAGCAGTTCTTC | CASSLARGGSYNEQFF | TRBJ2-1 | - | TRBV7-9 | 16 | -
TGCAGCGTTGATAGCGGGGCTAGCACAGATACGCAGTATTTT | CSVDSGASTDTQYF | TRBJ2-3 | TRBD2 | TRBV29-1 | 14 | -
TGCAGCGCTGACGACGGGAACACTGAAGCTTTCTTT | CSADDGNTEAFF | TRBJ1-1 | - | TRBV29-1 | 12 | -
TGCGCCAGCAGCCGCATATCCAAGGTCGCTAGCACAGATACGCAGTATTTT | CASSRISKVASTDTQYF | TRBJ2-3 | - | TRBV5-1 | 17 | -
TGTGCCAGCAGTTTTCGCGGGAGGGGGCACGGGGAGCTGTTTTTT | CASSFRGRGHGELFF | TRBJ2-2 | TRBD2 | TRBV6-2/TRBV6-3 | 15 | -
TGTGCCAGCAGTTTATCGAAGGGACAGGGGTTCTACGAGCAGTACTTC | CASSLSKGQGFYEQYF | TRBJ2-7 | TRBD1 | TRBV27 | 16 | -
TGTGCCACCAGTGATTCCCGCCTAGCCTACAATGAGCAGTTCTTC | CATSDSRLAYNEQFF | TRBJ2-1 | - | TRBV24-1 | 15 | -
TGTGCCAGCAGCTTAATGGGACAGGGCGGCGGGGAGCTGTTTTTT | CASSLMGQGGGELFF | TRBJ2-2 | TRBD1 | TRBV7-8 | 15 | -
TGCAGCGTTGTTTCGGGTTTTGGAAACACCATATATTTT | CSVVSGFGNTIYF | TRBJ1-3 | - | TRBV29-1 | 13 | -
TGCGCCAGCAGCTTTGGAAGCTATGGCTACACCTTC | CASSFGSYGYTF | TRBJ1-2 | - | TRBV5-1 | 12 | -
TGTGCCAGCAGGCAACAGGGGAACTATGGCTACACCTTC | CASRQQGNYGYTF | TRBJ1-2 | TRBD1 | TRBV27 | 13 | few
TGTGCCAGCAGCCAAGTCCAGGGATTAGATACGCAGTATTTT | CASSQVQGLDTQYF | TRBJ2-3 | - | TRBV3-1 | 14 | few
TGCGCCAGCCTAGGACTAGCTGGCACAGATACGCAGTATTTT | CASLGLAGTDTQYF | TRBJ2-3 | TRBD2 | TRBV5-1 | 14 | few
TGTGCCAGCAAAATGAGACAGGGGGTGGTTTCACCCCTCCACTTT | CASKMRQGVVSPLHF | TRBJ1-6 | TRBD1 | TRBV27 | 15 | -
TGTGCCAGCAGCTTCTGGCAGGAGAGGGGGGAGCAGTACTTC | CASSFWQERGEQYF | TRBJ2-7 | - | TRBV5-4 | 14 | -